Presented here are 3 T cell receptor beta chains from one specimen sequenced in a study of regulatory T cells in long-lasting Graves disease. Documented time point: newly diagnosed GD, antithyroid drugs for less than 3 months. The TCR library was made from RNA that had been extracted from PBMCs in TRIzol. iRepertoire HTBI primers and Arm-PCR of CDR3 regions built TCR beta libraries. TCRdb called the multiplex PCR reads again in MiXCR, with one record for every CDR3 protein. Found here are about 540,000 distinct CDR3 sequences, approximately 13% of them singletons; the top ten hold 10%. A further study also used this sample, focusing on T cells in Graves' hyperthyroidism and ophthalmopathy.

The sequencing here drew on peripheral blood mononuclear cells (PBMCs), taken at new diagnosis, from a patient treated with antithyroid drugs. Source of these receptors: a man aged 25-45 years with Graves disease.

This clonotype was seen only a few times. The V call is TRBV6-1, the J call TRBJ2-1; 11 bases are a match to TRBD2. The CDR3 is made up of 17 amino acids. Trimming at V came to 4 bases and at J to 4 bases, leaving 9 bases not matched to a gene. The germline V gene has CDR1 MNHNS and CDR2 SASEGT. The CDR3 DNA follows: TGTGCCAGCAGTGCCGAAGGGGGGACTAGCGGATACAATGAGCAGTTCTTC. Encoded protein: CASSAEGGTSGYNEQFF.

This clonotype was counted many times. The chain has TRBV15 and TRBJ1-1, with D possibly matching TRBD1 (6 bases). Germline CDR1 LNHNV, CDR2 YYDKDF (reference sequence). Between the trimmed V and J ends, which lost 4 bases and 1 base, there was a span of 10 bases. The CDR3 loop spans 14 amino acids. CDR3 bases: TGTGCCACCAGCATAGGGGGGGCGAACACTGAAGCTTTCTTT. Amino acids: CATSIGGANTEAFF.

The V and J genes are TRBV3-1 and TRBJ2-1; 7 nucleotides agree with TRBD1. The end of the DNA is better explained by TRBJ2-5, so the J call may be wrong. Germline loops: CDR1 LGHDT, CDR2 YNNKEL (reference sequence). CDR3 length: 14 amino acids. The CDR3 region has the DNA TGTGCCACCAAGAGCTGGACAGGCGAAGAGACCCAGTACTTC. The encoded protein is CATKSWTGEETQYF.